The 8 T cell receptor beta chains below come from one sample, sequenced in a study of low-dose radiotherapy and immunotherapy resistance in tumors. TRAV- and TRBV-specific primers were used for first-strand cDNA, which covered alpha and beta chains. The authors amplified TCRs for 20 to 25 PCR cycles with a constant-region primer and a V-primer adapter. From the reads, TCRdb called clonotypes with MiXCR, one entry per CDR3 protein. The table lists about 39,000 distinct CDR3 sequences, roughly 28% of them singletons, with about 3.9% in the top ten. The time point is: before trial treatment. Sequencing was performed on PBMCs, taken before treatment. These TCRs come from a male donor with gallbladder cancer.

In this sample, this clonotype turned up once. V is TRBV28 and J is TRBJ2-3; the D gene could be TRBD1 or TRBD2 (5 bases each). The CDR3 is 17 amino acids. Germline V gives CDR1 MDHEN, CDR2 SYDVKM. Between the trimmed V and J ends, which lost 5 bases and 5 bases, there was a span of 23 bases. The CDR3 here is CASSPRGYPTPRDTQYF. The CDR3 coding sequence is TGTGCCAGCAGTCCCCGGGGCTATCCGACACCCAGAGATACGCAGTATTTT.

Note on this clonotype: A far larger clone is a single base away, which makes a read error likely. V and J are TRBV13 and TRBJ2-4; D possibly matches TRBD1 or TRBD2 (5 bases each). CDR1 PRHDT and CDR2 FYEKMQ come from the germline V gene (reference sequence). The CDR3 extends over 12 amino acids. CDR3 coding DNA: TGTACCACCGGGACAGCCAAAAACATTCAGTACTTC. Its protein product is CTTGTAKNIQYF.

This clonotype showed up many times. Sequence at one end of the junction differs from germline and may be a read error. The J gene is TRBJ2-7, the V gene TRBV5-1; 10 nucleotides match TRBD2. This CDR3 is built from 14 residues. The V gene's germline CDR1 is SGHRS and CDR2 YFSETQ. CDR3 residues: CASSPSGSSYEQYF. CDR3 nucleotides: TGTGCCAGCAGCCCTAGCGGGAGTTCATACGAGCAGTACTTC.

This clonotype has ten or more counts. As DNA, the CDR3 is TGCAGCGTCGCTAGAGACAGGTCCACTAGCACAGATACGCAGTATTTT. This codes for CSVARDRSTSTDTQYF. The chain combines TRBV29-1 with TRBJ2-3, with D possibly matching TRBD1 (6 bases). In germline, CDR1 is SQVTM, CDR2 ANQGSEA. The CDR3 runs 16 residues. The germline V and J ends were trimmed by 6 bases and 0 bases, with 19 bases remaining between them.

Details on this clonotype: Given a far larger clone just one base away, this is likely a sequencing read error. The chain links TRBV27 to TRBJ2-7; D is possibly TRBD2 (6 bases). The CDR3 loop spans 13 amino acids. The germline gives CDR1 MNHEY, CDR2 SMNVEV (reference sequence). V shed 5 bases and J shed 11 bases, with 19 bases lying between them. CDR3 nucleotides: TGTGCCAGCAGTCCCGCCGACGGGGAGGAGAAGTACTTC. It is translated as CASSPADGEEKYF.

The CDR3 sequence is CASSITGSSYNEQFF. In DNA form, the CDR3 reads TGTGCCAGTAGTATAACAGGGAGCTCCTACAATGAGCAGTTCTTC. The chain links TRBV19 to TRBJ2-1; a weak D match, TRBD1 (6 bases). The V and J ends lost 2 bases and 0 bases respectively, with 8 bases between them. This CDR3 has 15 amino acids. Germline loops: CDR1 LNHDA, CDR2 SQIVND (reference sequence). The whole variable domain, remainder taken from reference TRBV19 and TRBJ2-1, is DGGITQSPKYLFRKEGQNVTLSCEQNLNHDAMYWYRQDPGQGLRLIYYSQIVNDFQKGDIAEGYSVSREKKESFPLTVTSAQKNPTAFYLCASSITGSSYNEQFFGPGTRLTVL.

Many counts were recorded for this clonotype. The CDR3 spells CSVVVGSGGGELFF. CDR3 nucleotides: TGCAGCGTTGTTGTCGGTTCGGGTGGCGGGGAGCTGTTTTTT. The chain is built from TRBV29-1 and TRBJ2-2; no firm D call. CDR3 length: 14 amino acids. CDR1 is SQVTM, CDR2 ANQGSEA, per germline. Between the trimmed V and J ends, which lost 4 bases and 7 bases, there was a span of 16 bases.

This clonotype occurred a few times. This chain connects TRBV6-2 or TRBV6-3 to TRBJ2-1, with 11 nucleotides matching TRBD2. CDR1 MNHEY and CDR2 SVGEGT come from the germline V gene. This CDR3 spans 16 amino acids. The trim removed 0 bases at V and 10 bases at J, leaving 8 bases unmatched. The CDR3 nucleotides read TGTGCCAGCAGTTACTCGTCGACTAGCGGGATGGGCGAGCAGTTCTTC. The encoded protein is CASSYSSTSGMGEQFF.